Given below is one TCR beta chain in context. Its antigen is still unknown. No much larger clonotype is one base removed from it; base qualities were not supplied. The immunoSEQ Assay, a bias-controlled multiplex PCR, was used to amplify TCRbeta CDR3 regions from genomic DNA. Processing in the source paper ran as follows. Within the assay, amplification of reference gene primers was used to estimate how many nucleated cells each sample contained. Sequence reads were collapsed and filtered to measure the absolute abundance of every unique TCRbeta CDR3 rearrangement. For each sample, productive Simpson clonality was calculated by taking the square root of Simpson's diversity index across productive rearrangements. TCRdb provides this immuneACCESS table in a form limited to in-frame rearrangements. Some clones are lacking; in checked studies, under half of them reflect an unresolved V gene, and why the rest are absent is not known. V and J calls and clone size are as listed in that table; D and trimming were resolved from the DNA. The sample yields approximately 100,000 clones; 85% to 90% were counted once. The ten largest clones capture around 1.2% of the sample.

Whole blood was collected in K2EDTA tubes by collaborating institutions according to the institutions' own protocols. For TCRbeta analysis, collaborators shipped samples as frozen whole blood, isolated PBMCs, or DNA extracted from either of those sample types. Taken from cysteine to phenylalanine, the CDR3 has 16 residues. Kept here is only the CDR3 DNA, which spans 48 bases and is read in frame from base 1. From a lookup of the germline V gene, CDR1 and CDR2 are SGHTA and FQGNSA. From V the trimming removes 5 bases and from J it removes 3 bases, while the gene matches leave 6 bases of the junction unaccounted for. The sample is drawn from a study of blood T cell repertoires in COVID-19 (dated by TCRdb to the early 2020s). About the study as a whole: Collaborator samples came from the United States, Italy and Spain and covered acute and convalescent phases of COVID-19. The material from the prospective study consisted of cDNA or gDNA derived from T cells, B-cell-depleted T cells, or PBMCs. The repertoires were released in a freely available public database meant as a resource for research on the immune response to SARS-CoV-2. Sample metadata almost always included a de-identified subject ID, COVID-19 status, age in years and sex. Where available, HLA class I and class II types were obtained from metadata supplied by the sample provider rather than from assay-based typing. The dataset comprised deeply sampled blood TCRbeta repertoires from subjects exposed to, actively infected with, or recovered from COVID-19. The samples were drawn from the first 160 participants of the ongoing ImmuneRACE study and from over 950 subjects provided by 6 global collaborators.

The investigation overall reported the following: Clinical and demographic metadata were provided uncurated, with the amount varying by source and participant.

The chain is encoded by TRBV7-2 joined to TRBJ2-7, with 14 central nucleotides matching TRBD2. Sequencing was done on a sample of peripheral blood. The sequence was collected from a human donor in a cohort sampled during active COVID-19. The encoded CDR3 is CASSGGLAGAVYEQYF. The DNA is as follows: TGTGCCAGCAGCGGGGGACTAGCGGGAGCGGTCTACGAGCAGTACTTC.